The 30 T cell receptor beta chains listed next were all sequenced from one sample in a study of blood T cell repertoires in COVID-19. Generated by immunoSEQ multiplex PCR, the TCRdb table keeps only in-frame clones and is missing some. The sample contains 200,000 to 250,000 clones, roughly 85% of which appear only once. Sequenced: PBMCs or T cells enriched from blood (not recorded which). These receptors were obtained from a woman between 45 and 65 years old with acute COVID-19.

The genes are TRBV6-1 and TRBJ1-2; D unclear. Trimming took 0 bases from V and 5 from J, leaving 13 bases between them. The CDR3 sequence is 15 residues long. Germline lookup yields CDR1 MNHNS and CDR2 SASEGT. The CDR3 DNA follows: TGTGCCAGCAGTGAAGCACCGGGGATGAGGTATGGCTACACCTTC. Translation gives CASSEAPGMRYGYTF.

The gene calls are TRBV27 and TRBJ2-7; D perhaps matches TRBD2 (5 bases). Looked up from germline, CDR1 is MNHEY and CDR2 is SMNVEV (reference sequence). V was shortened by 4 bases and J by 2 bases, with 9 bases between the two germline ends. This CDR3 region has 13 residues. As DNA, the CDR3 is TGTGCCAGCAGTTCCGCGGGTACCTACGAGCAGTACTTC. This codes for CASSSAGTYEQYF.

In DNA, the CDR3 is TGTGCGGGACAGGGGATGAACACTGAAGCTTTCTTT. This codes for CAGQGMNTEAFF. The chain joins TRBV7-8 to TRBJ1-1; TRBD1 agrees at 10 bases. Per germline, CDR1 SGHVS and CDR2 FQNEAQ. The CDR3 runs to 12 residues.

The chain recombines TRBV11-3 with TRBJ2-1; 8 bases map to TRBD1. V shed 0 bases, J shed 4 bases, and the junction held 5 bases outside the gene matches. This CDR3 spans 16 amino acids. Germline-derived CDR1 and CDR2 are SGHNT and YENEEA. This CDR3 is CASSLEGGQEYNEQFF. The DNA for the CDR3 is TGTGCCAGCAGCTTAGAGGGGGGACAGGAGTACAATGAGCAGTTCTTC.

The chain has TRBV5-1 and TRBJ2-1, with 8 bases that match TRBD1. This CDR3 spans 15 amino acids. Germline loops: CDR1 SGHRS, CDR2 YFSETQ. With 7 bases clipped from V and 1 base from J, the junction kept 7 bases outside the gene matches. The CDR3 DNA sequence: TGCGCCAGCGCTCAGCAGGGGGCTTCCTACAATGAGCAGTTCTTC. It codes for CASAQQGASYNEQFF. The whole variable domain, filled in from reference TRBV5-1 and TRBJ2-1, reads KAGVTQTPRYLIKTRGQQVTLSCSPISGHRSVSWYQQTPGQGLQFLFEYFSETQRNKGNFPGRFSGRQFSNSRSEMNVSTLELGDSALYLCASAQQGASYNEQFFGPGTRLTVL.

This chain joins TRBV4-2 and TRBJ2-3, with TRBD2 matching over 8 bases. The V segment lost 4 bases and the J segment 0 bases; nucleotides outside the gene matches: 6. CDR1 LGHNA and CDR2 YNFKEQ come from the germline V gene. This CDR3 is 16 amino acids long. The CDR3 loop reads CASSPVGGGSTDTQYF. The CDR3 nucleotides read TGTGCCAGCAGCCCCGTGGGCGGGGGGAGCACAGATACGCAGTATTTT.

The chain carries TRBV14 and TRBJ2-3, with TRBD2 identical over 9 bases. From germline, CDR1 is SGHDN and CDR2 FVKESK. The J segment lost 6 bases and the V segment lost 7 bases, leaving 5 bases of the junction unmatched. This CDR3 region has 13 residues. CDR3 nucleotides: TGTGCCAGCAATGTAGCGGGGGTCGATACGCAGTATTTT. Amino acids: CASNVAGVDTQYF.

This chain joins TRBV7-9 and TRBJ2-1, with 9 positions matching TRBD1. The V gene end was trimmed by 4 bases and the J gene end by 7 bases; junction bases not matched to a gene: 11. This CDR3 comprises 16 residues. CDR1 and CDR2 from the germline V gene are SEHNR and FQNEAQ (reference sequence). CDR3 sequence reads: CASSYYRGQLDNEQFF. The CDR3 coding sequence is TGTGCCAGCAGCTACTACAGGGGGCAATTAGATAATGAGCAGTTCTTC.

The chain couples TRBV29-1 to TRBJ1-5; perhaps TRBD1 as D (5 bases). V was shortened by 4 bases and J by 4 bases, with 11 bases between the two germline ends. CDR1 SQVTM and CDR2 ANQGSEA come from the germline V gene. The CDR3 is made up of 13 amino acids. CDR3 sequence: CSVVTERNQPQHF. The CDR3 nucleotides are TGCAGCGTTGTGACAGAAAGGAATCAGCCCCAGCATTTT. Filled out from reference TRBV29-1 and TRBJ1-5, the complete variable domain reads SAVISQKPSRDICQRGTSLTIQCQVDSQVTMMFWYRQQPGQSLTLIATANQGSEATYESGFVIDKFPISRPNLTFSTLTVSNMSPEDSSIYLCSVVTERNQPQHFGDGTRLSIL.

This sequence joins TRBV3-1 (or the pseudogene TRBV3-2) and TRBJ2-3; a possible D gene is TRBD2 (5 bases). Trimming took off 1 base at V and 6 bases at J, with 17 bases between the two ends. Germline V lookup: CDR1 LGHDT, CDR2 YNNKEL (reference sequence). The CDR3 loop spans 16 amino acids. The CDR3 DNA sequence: TGTGCCAGCAGCCAAGGAGGCCTGCTTGGGGAGGATACGCAGTATTTT. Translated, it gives CASSQGGLLGEDTQYF.

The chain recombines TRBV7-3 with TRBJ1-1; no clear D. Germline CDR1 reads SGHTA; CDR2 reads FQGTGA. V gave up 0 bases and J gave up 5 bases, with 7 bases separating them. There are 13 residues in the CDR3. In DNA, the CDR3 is TGTGCCAGCAGCTTAACCGGGGAGACTGAAGCTTTCTTT. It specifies CASSLTGETEAFF.

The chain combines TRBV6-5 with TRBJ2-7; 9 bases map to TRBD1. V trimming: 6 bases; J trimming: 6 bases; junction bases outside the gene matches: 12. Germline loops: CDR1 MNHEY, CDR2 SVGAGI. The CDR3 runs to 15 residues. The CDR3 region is CASRNTGGVSTEQYF. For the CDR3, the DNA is TGTGCCAGCAGGAATACAGGGGGCGTATCAACCGAGCAGTACTTC.

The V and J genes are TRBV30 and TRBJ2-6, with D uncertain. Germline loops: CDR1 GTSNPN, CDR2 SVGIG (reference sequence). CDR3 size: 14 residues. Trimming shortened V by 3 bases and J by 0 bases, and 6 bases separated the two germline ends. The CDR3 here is CAWRSGSGANVLTF. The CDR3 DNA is TGTGCCTGGAGATCAGGCTCTGGGGCCAACGTCCTGACTTTC. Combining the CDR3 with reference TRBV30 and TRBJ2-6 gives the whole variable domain SQTIHQWPATLVQPVGSPLSLECTVEGTSNPNLYWYRQAAGRGLQLLFYSVGIGQISSEVPQNLSASRPQDRQFILSSKKLLLSDSGFYLCAWRSGSGANVLTFGAGSRLTVL.

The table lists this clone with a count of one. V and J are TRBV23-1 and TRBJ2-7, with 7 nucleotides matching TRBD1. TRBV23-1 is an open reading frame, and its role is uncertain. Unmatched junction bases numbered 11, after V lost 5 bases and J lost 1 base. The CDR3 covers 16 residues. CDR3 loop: CASSSTDRAESYEQYF. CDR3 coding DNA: TGCGCCAGCAGTTCTACCGACAGGGCAGAATCCTACGAGCAGTACTTC.

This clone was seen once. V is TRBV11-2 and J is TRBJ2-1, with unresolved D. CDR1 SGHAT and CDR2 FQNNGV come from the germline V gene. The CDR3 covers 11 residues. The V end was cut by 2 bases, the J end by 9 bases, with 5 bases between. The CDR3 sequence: CASSLILEQFF. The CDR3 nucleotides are TGTGCCAGCAGCTTAATTCTTGAGCAGTTCTTC.

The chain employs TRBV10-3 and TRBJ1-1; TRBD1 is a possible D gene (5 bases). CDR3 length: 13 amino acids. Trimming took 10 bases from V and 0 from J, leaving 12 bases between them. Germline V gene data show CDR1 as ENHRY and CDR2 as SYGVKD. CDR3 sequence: CATSGHLNTEAFF. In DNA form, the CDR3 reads TGTGCCACCTCAGGACATTTGAACACTGAAGCTTTCTTT.

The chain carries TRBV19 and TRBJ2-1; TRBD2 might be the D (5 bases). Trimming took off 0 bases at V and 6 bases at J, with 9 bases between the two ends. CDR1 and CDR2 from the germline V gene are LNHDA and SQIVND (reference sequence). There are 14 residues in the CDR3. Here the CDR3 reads CASSIDRGSNEQFF. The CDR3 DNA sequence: TGTGCCAGTAGTATAGATCGAGGGAGCAATGAGCAGTTCTTC.

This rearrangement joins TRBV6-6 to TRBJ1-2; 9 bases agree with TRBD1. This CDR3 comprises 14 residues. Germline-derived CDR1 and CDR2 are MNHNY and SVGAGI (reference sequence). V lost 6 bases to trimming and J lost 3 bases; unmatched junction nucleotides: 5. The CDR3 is CASSRRQGDYGYTF. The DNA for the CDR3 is TGTGCCAGCAGCCGAAGACAGGGGGACTATGGCTACACCTTC.

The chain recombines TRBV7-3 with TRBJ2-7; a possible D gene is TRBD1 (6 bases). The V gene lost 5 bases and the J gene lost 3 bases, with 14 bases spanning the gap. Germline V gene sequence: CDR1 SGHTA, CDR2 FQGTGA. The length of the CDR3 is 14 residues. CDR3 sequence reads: CASSPTGLSYEQYF. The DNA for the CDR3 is TGTGCCAGCAGCCCTACAGGGTTGAGCTACGAGCAGTACTTC.

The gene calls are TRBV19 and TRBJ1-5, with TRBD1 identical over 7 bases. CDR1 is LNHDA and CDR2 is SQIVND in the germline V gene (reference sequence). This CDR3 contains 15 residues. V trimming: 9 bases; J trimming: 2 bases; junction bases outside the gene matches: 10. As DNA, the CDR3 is TGTGCCAGCTCGGACAGGAAAGGGGGCAATCAGCCCCAGCATTTT. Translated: CASSDRKGGNQPQHF.

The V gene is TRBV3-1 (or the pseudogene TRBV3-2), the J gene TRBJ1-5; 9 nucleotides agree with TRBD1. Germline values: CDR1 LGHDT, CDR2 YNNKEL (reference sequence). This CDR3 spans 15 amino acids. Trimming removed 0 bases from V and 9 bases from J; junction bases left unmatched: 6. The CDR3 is CASSQEGQGSGPQHF. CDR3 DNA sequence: TGTGCCAGCAGCCAAGAGGGACAGGGCTCCGGGCCCCAGCATTTT.

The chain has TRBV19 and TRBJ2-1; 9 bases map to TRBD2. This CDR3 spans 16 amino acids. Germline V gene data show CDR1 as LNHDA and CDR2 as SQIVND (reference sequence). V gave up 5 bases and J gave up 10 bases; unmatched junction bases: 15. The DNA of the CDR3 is TGTGCCAGTAGTGCCTCGGCGGGGGGGCCAGAGGACGAGCAGTTCTTC. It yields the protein CASSASAGGPEDEQFF.

The CDR3 loop is CASSDRGRWNSPLHF. CDR3 DNA sequence: TGTGCCAGCAGTGACAGGGGGCGATGGAATTCACCCCTCCACTTT. The chain joins TRBV25-1 to TRBJ1-6, with 8 bases aligning to TRBD1. J lost 7 bases, V lost 3 bases, and 5 bases had no gene match. The CDR3 covers 15 residues. Per germline, CDR1 MGHDK and CDR2 SYGVNS.

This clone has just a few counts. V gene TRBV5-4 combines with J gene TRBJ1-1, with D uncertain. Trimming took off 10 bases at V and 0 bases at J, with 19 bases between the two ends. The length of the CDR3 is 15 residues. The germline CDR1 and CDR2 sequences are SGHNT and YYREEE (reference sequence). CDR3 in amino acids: CAALLDPGMNTEAFF. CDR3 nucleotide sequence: TGTGCCGCCCTTTTGGATCCAGGAATGAACACTGAAGCTTTCTTT.

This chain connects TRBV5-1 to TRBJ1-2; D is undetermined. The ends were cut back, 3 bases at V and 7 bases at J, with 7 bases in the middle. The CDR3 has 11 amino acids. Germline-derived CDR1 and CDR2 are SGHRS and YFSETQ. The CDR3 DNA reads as TGCGCCAGCAGCTCTGGAGGTGGCTACACCTTC. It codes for CASSSGGGYTF.

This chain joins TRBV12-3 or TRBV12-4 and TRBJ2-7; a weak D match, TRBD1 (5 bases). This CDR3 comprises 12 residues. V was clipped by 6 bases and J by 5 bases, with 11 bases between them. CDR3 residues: CASRGPTHEQYF. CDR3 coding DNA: TGTGCCAGCAGGGGGCCGACCCACGAGCAGTACTTC.

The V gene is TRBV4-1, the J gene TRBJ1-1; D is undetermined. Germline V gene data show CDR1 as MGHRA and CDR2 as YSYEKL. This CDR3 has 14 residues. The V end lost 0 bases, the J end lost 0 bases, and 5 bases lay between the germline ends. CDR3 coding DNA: TGCGCCAGCAGCCAAGACGGTTTGAACACTGAAGCTTTCTTT. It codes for CASSQDGLNTEAFF.

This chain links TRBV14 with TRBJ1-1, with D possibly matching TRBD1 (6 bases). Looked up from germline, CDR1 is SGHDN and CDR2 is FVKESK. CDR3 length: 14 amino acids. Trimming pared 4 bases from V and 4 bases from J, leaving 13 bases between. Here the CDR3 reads CASSLTTGGTEAFF. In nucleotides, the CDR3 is TGTGCCAGCAGCCTCACGACAGGAGGCACTGAAGCTTTCTTT.

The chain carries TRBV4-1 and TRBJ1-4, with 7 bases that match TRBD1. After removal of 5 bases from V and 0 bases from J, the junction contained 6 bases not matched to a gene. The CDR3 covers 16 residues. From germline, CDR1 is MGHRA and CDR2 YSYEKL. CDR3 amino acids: CASSFTGETTNEKLFF. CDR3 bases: TGCGCCAGCAGCTTTACAGGGGAAACAACTAATGAAAAACTGTTTTTT.

The chain's CDR3 is CASSHSRVNQPQHF. The CDR3 DNA is TGTGCCAGCAGCCATTCCAGGGTCAATCAGCCCCAGCATTTT. This chain joins TRBV3-1 (or the pseudogene TRBV3-2) and TRBJ1-5; a weak D match, TRBD1 (5 bases). V was cut by 3 bases and J by 3 bases, with 9 bases left in between. This CDR3 contains 14 residues. Germline assignment: CDR1 LGHDT and CDR2 YNNKEL (reference sequence).